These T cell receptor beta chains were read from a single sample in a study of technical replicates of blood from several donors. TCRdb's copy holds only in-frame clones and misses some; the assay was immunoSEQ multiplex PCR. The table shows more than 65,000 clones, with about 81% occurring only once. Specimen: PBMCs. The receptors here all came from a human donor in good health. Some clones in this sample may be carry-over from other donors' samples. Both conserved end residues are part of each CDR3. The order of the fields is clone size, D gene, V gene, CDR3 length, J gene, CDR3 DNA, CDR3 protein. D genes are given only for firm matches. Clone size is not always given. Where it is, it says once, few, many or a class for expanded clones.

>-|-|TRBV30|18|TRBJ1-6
TGTGCCTGGAGTGTCTACATGTCCCAGGGATCGGCGAATTCACCCCTCCACTTT
CAWSVYMSQGSANSPLHF
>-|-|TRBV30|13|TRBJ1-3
TGTGCCTGGAACGCGGAATCTGGAAACACCATATATTTT
CAWNAESGNTIYF
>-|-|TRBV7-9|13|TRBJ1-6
TGTGCCAGCAGCTTAGATACAGGTTTTCCCCTCCACTTT
CASSLDTGFPLHF
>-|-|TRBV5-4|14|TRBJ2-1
TGTGCCAGCAATACCCTCGGCGGGGCCAATGAGCAGTTCTTC
CASNTLGGANEQFF
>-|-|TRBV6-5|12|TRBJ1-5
TGTGCCAGCCGGGCAGGGGATCAGCCCCAGCATTTT
CASRAGDQPQHF
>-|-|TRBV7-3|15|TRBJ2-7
TGTGCCAGCAGCTTATCCGGGTCAAGCTCCTACGAGCAGTACTTC
CASSLSGSSSYEQYF
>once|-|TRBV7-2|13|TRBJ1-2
TGTGCCAGCAGCTTAGGTCTTGTGCGGGGCTACACCTTC
CASSLGLVRGYTF
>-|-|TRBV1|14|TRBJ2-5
TGCACCAGCAGCCAGCACCGACTAGCGGGAGGACCTTACTTC
CTSSQHRLAGGPYF
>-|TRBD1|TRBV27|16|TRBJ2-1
TGTGCCAGCAGTCGCCCTGGGACAGCCTCCTACAATGAGCAGTTCTTC
CASSRPGTASYNEQFF
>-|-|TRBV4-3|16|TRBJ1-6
TGCGCCAGCAGCCAAGGACAGCAATCCTATAATTCACCCCTCCACTTT
CASSQGQQSYNSPLHF
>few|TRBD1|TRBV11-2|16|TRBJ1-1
TGTGCCAGCAGCTTAGGGGTAGGGACAGGGACCACTGAAGCTTTCTTT
CASSLGVGTGTTEAFF
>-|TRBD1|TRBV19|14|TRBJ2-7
TGTGCCAGTAGTACCGGGACAGGGTCCTACGAGCAGTACTTC
CASSTGTGSYEQYF
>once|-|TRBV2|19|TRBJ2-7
TGTGCCAGCAGTGAAAAATTAATTATTCGGTTAAGGGGCAGCTACGAGCAGTACTTC
CASSEKLIIRLRGSYEQYF
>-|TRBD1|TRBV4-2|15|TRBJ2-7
TGTGCCAGCAGCCTGGGACAGCCTGGGGACTACGAGCAGTACTTC
CASSLGQPGDYEQYF
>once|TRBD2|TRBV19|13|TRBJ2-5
TGTGCCAGTAGCAGCGGGGGGGCTGAGACCCAGTACTTC
CASSSGGAETQYF
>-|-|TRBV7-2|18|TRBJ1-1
TGTGCCAGCAGCTTAATACGGCGGTTAGGGAGGATGAACACTGAAGCTTTCTTT
CASSLIRRLGRMNTEAFF
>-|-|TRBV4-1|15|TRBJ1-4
TGCGCCAGCAGCCAGGACGGTGGGGGCAATGAAAAACTGTTTTTT
CASSQDGGGNEKLFF
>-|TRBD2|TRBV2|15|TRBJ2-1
TGTGCCAGCAGTAAAGGGACTAGCCTAGTCAATGAGCAGTTCTTC
CASSKGTSLVNEQFF
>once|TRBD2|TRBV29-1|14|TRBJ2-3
TGCAGCGTTGAAGACGAAGCGGGGACAGATACGCAGTATTTT
CSVEDEAGTDTQYF
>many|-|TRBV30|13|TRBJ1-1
TGTGCCTGGGGGGACATGGGGAACACTGAAGCTTTCTTT
CAWGDMGNTEAFF
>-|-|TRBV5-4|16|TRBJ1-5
TGTGCCAGTTCCCCGGGGGGAGGGGGAAGCAATCAGCCCCAGCATTTT
CASSPGGGGSNQPQHF
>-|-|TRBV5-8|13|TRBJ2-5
TGTGCCAGCAGCTTCAGGGGATCAGAGACCCAGTACTTC
CASSFRGSETQYF
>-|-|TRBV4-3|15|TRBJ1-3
TGCGCCAGCAGCCAAGAGGTCAGCTCTGGAAACACCATATATTTT
CASSQEVSSGNTIYF
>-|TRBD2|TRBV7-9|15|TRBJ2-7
TGTGCCAGCAGCCTTGCCCAGGGAGGGACCTACGAGCAGTACTTC
CASSLAQGGTYEQYF
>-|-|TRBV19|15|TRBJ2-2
TGTGCCAGTAGTCGGTCAACAGGGCCCACCGGGGAGCTGTTTTTT
CASSRSTGPTGELFF
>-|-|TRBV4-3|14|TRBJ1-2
TGCGCCAGCAGCCAATATTCAGCTAACTATGGCTACACCTTC
CASSQYSANYGYTF
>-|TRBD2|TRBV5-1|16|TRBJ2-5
TGCGCCAGCACCCGCGGGGGGGACCCGATTCAAGAGACCCAGTACTTC
CASTRGGDPIQETQYF
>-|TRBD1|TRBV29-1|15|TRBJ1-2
TGCAGCGTCCGGACAGGGGGCTATATTTTTGGTGGCTACACCTTC
CSVRTGGYIFGGYTF
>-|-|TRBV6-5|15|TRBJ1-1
TGTGCCAGCAGTTACTCCGGCAGGGCAAACACTGAAGCTTTCTTT
CASSYSGRANTEAFF
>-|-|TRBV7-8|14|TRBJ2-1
TGTGCCAGCAGCTTAGCCACAGCATGGAATGAGCAGTTCTTC
CASSLATAWNEQFF
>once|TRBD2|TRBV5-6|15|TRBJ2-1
TGTGCCAGCAGCTCCTTAGCGGGAGATTACAATGAGCAGTTCTTC
CASSSLAGDYNEQFF
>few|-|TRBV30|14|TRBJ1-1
TGTGCCTGGAGTGATAGAGGAGGGAACACTGAAGCTTTCTTT
CAWSDRGGNTEAFF
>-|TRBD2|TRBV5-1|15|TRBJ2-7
TGCGCCAGCAGCTCCTCGCGGGGGGTTTCCTACGAGCAGTACTTC
CASSSSRGVSYEQYF
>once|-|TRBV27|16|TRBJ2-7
TGTGCCAGCGCCCCCTTTCTCGTGCGAAGCTCCTACGAGCAGTACTTC
CASAPFLVRSSYEQYF
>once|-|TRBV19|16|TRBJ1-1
TGTGCCAGTAGTACCCTTCAGGGCTTGTTGAACACTGAAGCTTTCTTT
CASSTLQGLLNTEAFF
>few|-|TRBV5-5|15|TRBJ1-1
TGTGCCAGCAGCTTGGCATGGCCCGCTCAAACTGAAGCTTTCTTT
CASSLAWPAQTEAFF
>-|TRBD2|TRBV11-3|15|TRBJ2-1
TGTGCCAGCAGCCTGGGACTAGCGGGAGTAGGGGAGCAGTTCTTC
CASSLGLAGVGEQFF
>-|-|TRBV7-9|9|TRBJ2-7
TGTGCCAGCGGCTCTGAGCAGTACTTC
CASGSEQYF
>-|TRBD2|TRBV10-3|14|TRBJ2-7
TGTGCCATCAGGGAAGGACTAGCGGGAAACGAGCAGTACTTC
CAIREGLAGNEQYF
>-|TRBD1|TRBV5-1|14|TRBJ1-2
TGCGCCAGCAGCTTAGGGGACAGGGAATACGGCTACACCTTC
CASSLGDREYGYTF
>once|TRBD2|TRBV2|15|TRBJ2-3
TGTGCCAGCAGTCCACTAGCGGGGGGGCCAGATACGCAGTATTTT
CASSPLAGGPDTQYF
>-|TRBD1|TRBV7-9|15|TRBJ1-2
TGTGCCAGCAGCCTCGGAGGACAGGGCAGCTATGGCTACACCTTC
CASSLGGQGSYGYTF
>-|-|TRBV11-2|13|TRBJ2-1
TGTGCCAGCAGCTTACAGGGGACCCATGAGCAGTTCTTC
CASSLQGTHEQFF
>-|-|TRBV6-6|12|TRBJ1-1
TGTGCCAGCAGTTATCGTTATACTGAAGCTTTCTTT
CASSYRYTEAFF